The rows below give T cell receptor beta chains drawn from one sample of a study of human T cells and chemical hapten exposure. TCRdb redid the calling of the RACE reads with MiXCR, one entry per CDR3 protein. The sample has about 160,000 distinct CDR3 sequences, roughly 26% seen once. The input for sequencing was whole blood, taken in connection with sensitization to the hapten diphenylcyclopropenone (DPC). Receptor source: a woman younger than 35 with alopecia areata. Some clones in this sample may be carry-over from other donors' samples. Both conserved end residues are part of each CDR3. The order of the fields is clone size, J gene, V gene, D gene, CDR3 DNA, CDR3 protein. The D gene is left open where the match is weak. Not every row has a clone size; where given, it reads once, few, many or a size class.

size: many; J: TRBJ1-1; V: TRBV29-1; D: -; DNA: TGCAGCGTTGTAGAAGGGGGACTAGCTGAAGCTTTCTTT; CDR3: CSVVEGGLAEAFF
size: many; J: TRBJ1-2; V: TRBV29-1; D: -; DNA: TGCAGCGCCACCGAGTGGCGCTATGGCTACACCTTC; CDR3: CSATEWRYGYTF
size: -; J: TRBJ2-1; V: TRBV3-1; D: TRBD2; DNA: TGTGCCAGCAGCCAAGTAGGGGTACTAGCGGGAGGTTCCTACAATGAGCAGTTCTTC; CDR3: CASSQVGVLAGGSYNEQFF
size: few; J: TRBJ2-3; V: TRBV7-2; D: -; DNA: TGTGCCAGCAGCTCCCTAATCACAGATACGCAGTATTTT; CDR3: CASSSLITDTQYF
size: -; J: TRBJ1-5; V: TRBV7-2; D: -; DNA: TGTGCCAGCAGCTTAGGCAGGAGGCCCCAGCATTTT; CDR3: CASSLGRRPQHF
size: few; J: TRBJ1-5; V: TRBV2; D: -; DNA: TGTGCCAGCAGTGTAATGGGGAATCAGCCCCAGCATTTT; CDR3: CASSVMGNQPQHF
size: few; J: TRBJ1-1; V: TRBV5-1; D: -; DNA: TGCGCCAGCTCCCGAAGGGGACCCCAGAACACTGAAGCTTTCTTT; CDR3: CASSRRGPQNTEAFF
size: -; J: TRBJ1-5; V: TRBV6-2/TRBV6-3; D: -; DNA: TGTGCCAGCAGTAGGGCCGGCGGCAATCAGCCCCAGCATTTT; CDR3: CASSRAGGNQPQHF
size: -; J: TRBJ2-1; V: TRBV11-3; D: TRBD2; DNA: TGTGCCAGCAGCTTAGTGACTAGCGGGAGATATGAGCAGTTCTTC; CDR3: CASSLVTSGRYEQFF
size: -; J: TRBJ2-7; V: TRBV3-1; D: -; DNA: TGTGCCAGCAGCAGAGCGGCCGAGCAGTACTTC; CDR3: CASSRAAEQYF
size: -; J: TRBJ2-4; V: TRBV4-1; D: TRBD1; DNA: TGCGCCAGCAGCCCCCAGACAGGGCTAGCCAAAAACATTCAGTACTTC; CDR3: CASSPQTGLAKNIQYF
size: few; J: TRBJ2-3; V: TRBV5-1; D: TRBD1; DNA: TGCGCCAGCAGCCTCGACAGGGGGGGAGATACGCAGTATTTT; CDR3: CASSLDRGGDTQYF
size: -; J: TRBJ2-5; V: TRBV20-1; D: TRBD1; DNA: TGCAGGGCACAGGGGGCCCTACAAGAGACCCAGTACTTC; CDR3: CRAQGALQETQYF
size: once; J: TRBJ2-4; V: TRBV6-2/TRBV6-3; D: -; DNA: TGTGCCAGCAGCCCGAGGGGCCGGGGGCATCACATTCAGTACTTC; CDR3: CASSPRGRGHHIQYF
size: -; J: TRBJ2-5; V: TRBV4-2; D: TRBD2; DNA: TGTGCCAGCAGCCCGGGAGGGCCTCCGCAAAAAGAGACCCAGTACTTC; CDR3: CASSPGGPPQKETQYF
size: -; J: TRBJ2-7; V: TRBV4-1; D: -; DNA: TGCGCCAGCAGCCGGTTGGGTCGCGAGCAGTACTTC; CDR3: CASSRLGREQYF
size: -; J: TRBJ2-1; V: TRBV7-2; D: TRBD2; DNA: TGTGCCAGCAGCGGAAGAAGCGGGAGCTGGGATGAGCAGTTCTTC; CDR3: CASSGRSGSWDEQFF
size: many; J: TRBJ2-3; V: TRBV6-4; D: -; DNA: TGTGCCAGCAGTGGGATCCGGGGAGATACGCAGTATTTT; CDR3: CASSGIRGDTQYF
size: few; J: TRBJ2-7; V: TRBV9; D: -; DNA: TGTGCCAGCAGCAATTACAGGGAAGGCGAGCAGTACTTC; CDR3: CASSNYREGEQYF